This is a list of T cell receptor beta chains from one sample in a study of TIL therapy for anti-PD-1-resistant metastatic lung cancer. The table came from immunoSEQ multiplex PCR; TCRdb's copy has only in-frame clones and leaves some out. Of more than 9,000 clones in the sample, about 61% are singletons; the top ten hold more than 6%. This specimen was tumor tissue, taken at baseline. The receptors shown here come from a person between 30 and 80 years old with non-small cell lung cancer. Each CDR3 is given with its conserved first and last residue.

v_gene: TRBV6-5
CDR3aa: CATAAVEAFF

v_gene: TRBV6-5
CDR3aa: CASSYSRYNEQFF

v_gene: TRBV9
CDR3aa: CASSVEPDGDSPLHF

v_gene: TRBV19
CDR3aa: CASSRMLNQPQHF

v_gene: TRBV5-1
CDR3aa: CASSLVKQVSGNTIYF

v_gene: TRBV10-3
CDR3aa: CAISDPGTDKYNEQFF

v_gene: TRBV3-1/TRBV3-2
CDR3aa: CASSFQGRAFF

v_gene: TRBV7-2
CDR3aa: CASSSRLNEQFF

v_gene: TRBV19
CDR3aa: CASSLDRSGPQHF

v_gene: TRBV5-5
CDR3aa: CASSFGYSYEQYF

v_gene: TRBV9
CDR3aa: CASSADTGGAAKNIQYF